This entry features one T cell receptor beta chain sequence. Original processing methods: Amplification of reference gene primers provided the estimated nucleated cell counts. The method was immunoSEQ multiplex PCR; TCRdb's version includes in-frame clones alone and lacks a portion of them. That table supplies the V and J calls and clone size; D and trimming were determined from the DNA. The profile covers fewer than 350,000 clones, with 89% appearing a single time and around 4.8% taken by the ten largest. The CDR3 has 13 amino acids. Trimming took off 1 base at V and 3 bases at J, with 7 bases between the two ends. The germline gives CDR1 LGHDT, CDR2 YNNKEL (reference sequence). The data originate from a study of blood T cell repertoires in COVID-19.

Specimen: PBMCs or T cells enriched from blood (not recorded which). This sequence joins TRBV3-1 (or the pseudogene TRBV3-2) and TRBJ2-7; D not certain. The TCR comes from a man between 60 and 70 years old who had recovered from COVID-19. CDR3 sequence (DNA): TGTGCCAGCAGCCAAGGGGCGCACTACGAGCAGTACTTC. It translates to CASSQGAHYEQYF.